The clone carrying this T cell receptor (beta chain) was counted only a few times. This entry comes from a study of CD8+ T cells in alopecia areata. Study as a whole: Tofacitinib administration to treated patients was oral, at 5 to 10 mg twice daily.

Sequencing templates came from extracted RNA that was reverse transcribed into cDNA. Libraries were prepared by immunoSEQ multiplex PCR; TCRdb keeps only in-frame clonotypes and omits some of them. This repertoire shows 220,000 or so clones, about three fifths found once; its top ten account for approximately 0.44%. The specimen comprised CD4+ T cells sorted from blood, sampled at week 0. The sequence derives from a human donor with alopecia areata.

The chain's CDR3 is CASSPVERSEKLFF. The CDR3 coding sequence is TGTGCCAGCTCACCAGTGGAACGGAGTGAAAAACTGTTTTTT. The chain combines TRBV18 with TRBJ1-4; D unclear. The CDR3 extends over 14 amino acids. The germline V gene encodes CDR1 KGHSH and CDR2 LQKENI. V shed 2 bases and J shed 7 bases, with 11 bases lying between them.